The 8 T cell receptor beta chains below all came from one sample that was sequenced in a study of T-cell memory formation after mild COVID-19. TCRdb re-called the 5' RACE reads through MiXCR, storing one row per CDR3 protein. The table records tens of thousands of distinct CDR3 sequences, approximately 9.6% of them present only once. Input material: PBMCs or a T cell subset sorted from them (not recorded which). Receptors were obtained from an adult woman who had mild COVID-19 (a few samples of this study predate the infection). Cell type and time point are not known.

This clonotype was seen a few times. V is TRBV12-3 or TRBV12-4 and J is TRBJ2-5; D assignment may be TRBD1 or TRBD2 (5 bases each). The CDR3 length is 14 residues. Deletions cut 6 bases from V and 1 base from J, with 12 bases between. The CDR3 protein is CASSRPGPQETQYF. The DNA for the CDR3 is TGTGCCAGCAGCCGACCGGGACCCCAAGAGACCCAGTACTTC.

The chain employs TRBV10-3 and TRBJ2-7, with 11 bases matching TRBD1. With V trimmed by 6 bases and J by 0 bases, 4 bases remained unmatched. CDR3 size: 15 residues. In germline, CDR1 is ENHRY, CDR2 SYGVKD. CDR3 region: CAISPGQGASYEQYF. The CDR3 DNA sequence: TGTGCCATCAGCCCCGGACAGGGGGCCTCCTACGAGCAGTACTTC.

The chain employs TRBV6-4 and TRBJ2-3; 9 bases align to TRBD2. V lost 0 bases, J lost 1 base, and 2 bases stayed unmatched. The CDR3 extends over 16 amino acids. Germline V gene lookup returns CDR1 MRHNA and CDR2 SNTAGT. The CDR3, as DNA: TGTGCCAGCAGTGACTCAGTAGCGGGGGGCACAGATACGCAGTATTTT. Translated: CASSDSVAGGTDTQYF.

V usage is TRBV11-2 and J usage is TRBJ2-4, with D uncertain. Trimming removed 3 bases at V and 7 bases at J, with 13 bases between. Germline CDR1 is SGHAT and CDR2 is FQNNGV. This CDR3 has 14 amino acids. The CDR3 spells CASSFQASRNIQYF. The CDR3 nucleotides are TGTGCCAGCAGCTTTCAGGCCAGCCGTAACATTCAGTACTTC.

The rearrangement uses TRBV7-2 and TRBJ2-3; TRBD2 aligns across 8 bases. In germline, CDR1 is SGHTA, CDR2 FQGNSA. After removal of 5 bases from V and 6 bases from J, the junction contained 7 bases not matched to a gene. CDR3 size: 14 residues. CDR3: CASSHGLALDTQYF. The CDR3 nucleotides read TGTGCCAGCAGCCATGGACTAGCTCTCGATACGCAGTATTTT.

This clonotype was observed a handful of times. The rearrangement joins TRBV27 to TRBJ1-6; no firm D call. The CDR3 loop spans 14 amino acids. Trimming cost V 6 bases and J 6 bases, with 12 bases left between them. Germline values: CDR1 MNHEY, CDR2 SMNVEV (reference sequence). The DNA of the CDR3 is TGTGCCAGCAGCCCATCCGGGGTTAATTCACCCCTCCACTTT. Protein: CASSPSGVNSPLHF.

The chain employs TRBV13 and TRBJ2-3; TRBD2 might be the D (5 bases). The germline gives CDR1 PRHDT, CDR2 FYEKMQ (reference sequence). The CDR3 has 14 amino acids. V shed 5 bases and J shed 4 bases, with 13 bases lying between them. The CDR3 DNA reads TGTGCCAGCAGCATGAGCGGAATTCCAGATACGCAGTATTTT. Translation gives CASSMSGIPDTQYF.

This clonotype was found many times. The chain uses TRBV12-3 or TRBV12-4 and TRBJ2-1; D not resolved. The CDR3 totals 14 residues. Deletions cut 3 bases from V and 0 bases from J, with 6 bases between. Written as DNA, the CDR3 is TGTGCCAGCAGTTTGAGCTACTCCTACAATGAGCAGTTCTTC. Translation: CASSLSYSYNEQFF.